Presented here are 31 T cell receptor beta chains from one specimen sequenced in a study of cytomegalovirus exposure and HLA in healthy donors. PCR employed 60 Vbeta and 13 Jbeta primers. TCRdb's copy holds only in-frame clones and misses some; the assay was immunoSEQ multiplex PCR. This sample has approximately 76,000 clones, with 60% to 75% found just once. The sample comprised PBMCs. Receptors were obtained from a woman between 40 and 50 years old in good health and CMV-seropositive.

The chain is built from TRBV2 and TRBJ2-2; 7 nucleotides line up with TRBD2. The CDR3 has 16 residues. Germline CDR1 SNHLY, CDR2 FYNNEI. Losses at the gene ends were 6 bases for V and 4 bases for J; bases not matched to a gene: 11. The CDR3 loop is CASRRGRRESTGELFF. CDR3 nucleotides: TGTGCCAGCAGAAGGGGAAGGCGGGAGTCCACCGGGGAGCTGTTTTTT. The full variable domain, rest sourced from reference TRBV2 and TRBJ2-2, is EPEVTQTPSHQVTQMGQEVILRCVPISNHLYFYWYRQILGQKVEFLVSFYNNEISEKSEIFDDQFSVERPDGSNFTLKIRSTKLEDSAMYFCASRRGRRESTGELFFGEGSRLTVL.

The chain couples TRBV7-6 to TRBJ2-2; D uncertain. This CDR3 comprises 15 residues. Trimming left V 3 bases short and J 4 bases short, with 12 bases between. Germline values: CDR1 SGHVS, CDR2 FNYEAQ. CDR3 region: CASSFQNGGTGELFF. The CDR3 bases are TGTGCCAGCAGCTTCCAGAATGGTGGCACCGGGGAGCTGTTTTTT.

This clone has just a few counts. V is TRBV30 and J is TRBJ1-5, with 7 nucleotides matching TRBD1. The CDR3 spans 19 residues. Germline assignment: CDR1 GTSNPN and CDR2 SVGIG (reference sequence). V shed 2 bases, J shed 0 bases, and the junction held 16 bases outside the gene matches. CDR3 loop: CAWSNSRQGSLVSNQPQHF. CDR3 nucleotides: TGTGCCTGGAGTAACTCCCGACAGGGTAGTTTGGTTAGCAATCAGCCCCAGCATTTT.

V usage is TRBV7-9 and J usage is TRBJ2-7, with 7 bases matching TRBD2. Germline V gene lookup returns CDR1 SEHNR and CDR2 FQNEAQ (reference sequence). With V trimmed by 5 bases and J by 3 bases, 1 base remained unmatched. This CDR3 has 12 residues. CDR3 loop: CASSRDYYEQYF. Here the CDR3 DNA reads TGTGCCAGCAGCCGGGACTACTACGAGCAGTACTTC.

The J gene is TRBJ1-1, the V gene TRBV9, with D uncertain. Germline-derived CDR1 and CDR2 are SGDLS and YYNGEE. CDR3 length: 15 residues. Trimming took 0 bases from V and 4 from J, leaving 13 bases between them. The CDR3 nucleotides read TGTGCCAGCAGCGTAGATGTGGGCAAGGCCACTGAAGCTTTCTTT. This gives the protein CASSVDVGKATEAFF.

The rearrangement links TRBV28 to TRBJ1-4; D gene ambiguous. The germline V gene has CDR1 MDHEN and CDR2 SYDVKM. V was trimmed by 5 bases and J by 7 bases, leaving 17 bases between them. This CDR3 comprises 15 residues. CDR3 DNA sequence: TGTGCCAGCAGTGGGGAGGAGGCTCCATTTGAAAAACTGTTTTTT. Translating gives CASSGEEAPFEKLFF.

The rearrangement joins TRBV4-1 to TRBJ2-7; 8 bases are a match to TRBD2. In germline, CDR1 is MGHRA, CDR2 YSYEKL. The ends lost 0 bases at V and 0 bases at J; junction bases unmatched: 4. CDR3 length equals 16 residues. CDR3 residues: CASSQEEGLASYEQYF. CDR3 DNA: TGCGCCAGCAGCCAAGAAGAAGGACTAGCCTCCTACGAGCAGTACTTC.

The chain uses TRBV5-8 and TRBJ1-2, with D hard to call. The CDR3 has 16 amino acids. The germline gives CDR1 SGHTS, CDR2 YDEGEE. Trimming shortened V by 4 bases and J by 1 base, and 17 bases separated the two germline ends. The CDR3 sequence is CASSPRSFAVNYGYTF. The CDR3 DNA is TGTGCCAGCAGCCCCCGTTCGTTTGCGGTTAACTATGGCTACACCTTC. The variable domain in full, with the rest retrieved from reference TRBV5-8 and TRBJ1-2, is EAGVTQSPTHLIKTRGQQATLRCSPISGHTSVYWYQQALGLGLQFLLWYDEGEERNRGNFPPRFSGRQFPNYSSELNVNALELEDSALYLCASSPRSFAVNYGYTFGSGTRLTVV.

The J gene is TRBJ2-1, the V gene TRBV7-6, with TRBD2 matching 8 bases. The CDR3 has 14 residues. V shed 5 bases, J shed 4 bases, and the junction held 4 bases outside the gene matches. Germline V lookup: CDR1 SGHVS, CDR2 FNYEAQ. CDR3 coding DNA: TGTGCCAGCAGCCGCGGGGGGCGATACAATGAGCAGTTCTTC. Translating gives CASSRGGRYNEQFF.

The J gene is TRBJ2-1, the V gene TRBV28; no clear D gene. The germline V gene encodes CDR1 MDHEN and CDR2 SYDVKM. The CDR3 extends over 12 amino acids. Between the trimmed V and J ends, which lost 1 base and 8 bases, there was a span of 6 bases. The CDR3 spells CASSLYSDEQFF. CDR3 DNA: TGTGCCAGCAGTTTATATTCGGATGAGCAGTTCTTC.

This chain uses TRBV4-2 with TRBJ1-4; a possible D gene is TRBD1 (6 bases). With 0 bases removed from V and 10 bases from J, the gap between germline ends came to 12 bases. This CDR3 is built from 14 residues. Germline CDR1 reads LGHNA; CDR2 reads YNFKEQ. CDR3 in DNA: TGTGCCAGCAGCCAAGATTCAGGGGTAGGAAAACTGTTTTTT. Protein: CASSQDSGVGKLFF.

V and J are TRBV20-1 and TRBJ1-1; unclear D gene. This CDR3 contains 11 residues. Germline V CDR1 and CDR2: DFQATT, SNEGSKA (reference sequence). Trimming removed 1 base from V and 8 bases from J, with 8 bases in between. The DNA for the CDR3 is TGCAGTGCTAGAGTATATCGGGAAGCTTTCTTT. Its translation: CSARVYREAFF.

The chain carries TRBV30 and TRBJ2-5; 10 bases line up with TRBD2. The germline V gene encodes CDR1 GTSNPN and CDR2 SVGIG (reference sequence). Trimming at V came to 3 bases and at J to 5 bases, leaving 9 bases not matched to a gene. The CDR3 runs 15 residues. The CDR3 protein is CAWRDPSGGLETQYF. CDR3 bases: TGTGCCTGGAGGGACCCTAGCGGGGGATTGGAGACCCAGTACTTC. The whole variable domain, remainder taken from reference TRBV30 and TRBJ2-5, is SQTIHQWPATLVQPVGSPLSLECTVEGTSNPNLYWYRQAAGRGLQLLFYSVGIGQISSEVPQNLSASRPQDRQFILSSKKLLLSDSGFYLCAWRDPSGGLETQYFGPGTRLLVL.

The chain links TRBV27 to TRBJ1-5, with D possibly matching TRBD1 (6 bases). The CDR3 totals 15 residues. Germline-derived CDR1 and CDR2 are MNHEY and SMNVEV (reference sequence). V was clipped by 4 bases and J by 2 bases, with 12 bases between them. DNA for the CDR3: TGTGCCAGCAGTTATGGGGGCAGGGGCAATCAGCCCCAGCATTTT. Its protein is CASSYGGRGNQPQHF.

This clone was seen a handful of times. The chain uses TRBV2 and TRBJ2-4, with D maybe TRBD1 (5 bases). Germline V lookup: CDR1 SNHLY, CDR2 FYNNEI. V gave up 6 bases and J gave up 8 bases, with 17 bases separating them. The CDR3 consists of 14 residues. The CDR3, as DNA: TGTGCCAGCAGGGCCGGACATTTTAGTGACATTCAGTACTTC. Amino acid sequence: CASRAGHFSDIQYF.

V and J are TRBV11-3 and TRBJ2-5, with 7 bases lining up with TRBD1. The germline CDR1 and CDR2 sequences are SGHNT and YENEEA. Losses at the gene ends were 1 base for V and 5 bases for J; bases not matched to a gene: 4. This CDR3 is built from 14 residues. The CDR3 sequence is CASSLGTGLETQYF. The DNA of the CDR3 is TGTGCCAGCAGCTTAGGGACAGGTTTGGAGACCCAGTACTTC. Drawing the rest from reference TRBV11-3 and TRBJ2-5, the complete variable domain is EAGVVQSPRYKIIEKKQPVAFWCNPISGHNTLYWYLQNLGQGPELLIRYENEEAVDDSQLPKDRFSAERLKGVDSTLKIQPAELGDSAVYLCASSLGTGLETQYFGPGTRLLVL.

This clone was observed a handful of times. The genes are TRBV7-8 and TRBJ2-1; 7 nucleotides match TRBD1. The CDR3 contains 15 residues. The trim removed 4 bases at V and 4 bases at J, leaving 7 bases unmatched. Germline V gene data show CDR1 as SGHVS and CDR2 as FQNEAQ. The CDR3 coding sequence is TGTGCCAGCAGCTACAGGGGTGGGATATACAATGAGCAGTTCTTC. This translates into CASSYRGGIYNEQFF.

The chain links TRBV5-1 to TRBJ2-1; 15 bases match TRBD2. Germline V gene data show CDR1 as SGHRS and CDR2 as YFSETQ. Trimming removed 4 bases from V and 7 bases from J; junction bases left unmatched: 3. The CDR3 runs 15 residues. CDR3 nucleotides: TGCGCCAGCAGCGGCGGGACTAGCGGGGGGAATGAGCAGTTCTTC. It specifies CASSGGTSGGNEQFF. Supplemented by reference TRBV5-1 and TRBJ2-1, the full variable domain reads KAGVTQTPRYLIKTRGQQVTLSCSPISGHRSVSWYQQTPGQGLQFLFEYFSETQRNKGNFPGRFSGRQFSNSRSEMNVSTLELGDSALYLCASSGGTSGGNEQFFGPGTRLTVL.

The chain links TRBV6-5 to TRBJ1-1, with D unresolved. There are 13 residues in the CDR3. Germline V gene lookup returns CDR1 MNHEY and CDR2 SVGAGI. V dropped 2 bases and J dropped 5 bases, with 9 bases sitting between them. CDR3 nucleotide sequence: TGTGCCAGCAGTTACGGAGGGCGGACTGAAGCTTTCTTT. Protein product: CASSYGGRTEAFF.

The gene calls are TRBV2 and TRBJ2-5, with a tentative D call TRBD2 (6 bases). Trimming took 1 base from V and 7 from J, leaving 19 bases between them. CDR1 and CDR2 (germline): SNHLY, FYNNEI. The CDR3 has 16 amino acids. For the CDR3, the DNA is TGTGCCAGCAGTGAAGTTGGATTCGGGGGTTCTATGACCCAGTACTTC. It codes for CASSEVGFGGSMTQYF.

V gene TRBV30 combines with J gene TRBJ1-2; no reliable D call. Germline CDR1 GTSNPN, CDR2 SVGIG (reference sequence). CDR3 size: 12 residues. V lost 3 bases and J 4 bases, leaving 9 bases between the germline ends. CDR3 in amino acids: CAWSMRGYGYTF. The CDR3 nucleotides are TGTGCCTGGAGCATGCGGGGCTATGGCTACACCTTC.

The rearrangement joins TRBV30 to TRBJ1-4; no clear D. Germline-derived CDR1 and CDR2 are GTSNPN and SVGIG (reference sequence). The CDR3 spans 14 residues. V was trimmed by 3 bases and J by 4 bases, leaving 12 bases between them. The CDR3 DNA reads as TGTGCCTGGAGGAGACGGGAGGTTAATGAAAAACTGTTTTTT. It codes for CAWRRREVNEKLFF.

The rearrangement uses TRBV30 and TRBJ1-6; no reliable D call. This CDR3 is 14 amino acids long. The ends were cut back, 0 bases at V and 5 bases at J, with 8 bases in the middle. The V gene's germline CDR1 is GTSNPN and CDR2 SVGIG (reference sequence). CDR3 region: CAWSVRGDNSPLHF. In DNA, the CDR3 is TGTGCCTGGAGTGTACGGGGTGATAATTCACCCCTCCACTTT. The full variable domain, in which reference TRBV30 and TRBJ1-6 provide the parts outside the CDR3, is SQTIHQWPATLVQPVGSPLSLECTVEGTSNPNLYWYRQAAGRGLQLLFYSVGIGQISSEVPQNLSASRPQDRQFILSSKKLLLSDSGFYLCAWSVRGDNSPLHFGNGTRLTVT.

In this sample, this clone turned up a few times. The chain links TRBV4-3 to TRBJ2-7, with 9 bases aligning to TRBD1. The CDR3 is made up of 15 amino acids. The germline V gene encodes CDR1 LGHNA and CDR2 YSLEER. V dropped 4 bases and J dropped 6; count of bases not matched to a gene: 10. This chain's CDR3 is CASSLWGTGSGEQYF. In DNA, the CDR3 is TGCGCCAGCAGCCTATGGGGGACAGGGTCAGGCGAGCAGTACTTC.

The CDR3 sequence is CASSMGLINEQFF. CDR3 in DNA: TGTGCCAGTAGTATGGGACTAATAAATGAGCAGTTCTTC. The chain carries TRBV19 and TRBJ2-1, with TRBD2 matching over 7 bases. The CDR3 consists of 13 residues. CDR1 is LNHDA, CDR2 SQIVND, per germline (reference sequence). The V and J ends lost 3 bases and 7 bases, in that order; junction bases with no gene match: 3. Together with reference TRBV19 and TRBJ2-1, the CDR3 gives the full variable domain: DGGITQSPKYLFRKEGQNVTLSCEQNLNHDAMYWYRQDPGQGLRLIYYSQIVNDFQKGDIAEGYSVSREKKESFPLTVTSAQKNPTAFYLCASSMGLINEQFFGPGTRLTVL.

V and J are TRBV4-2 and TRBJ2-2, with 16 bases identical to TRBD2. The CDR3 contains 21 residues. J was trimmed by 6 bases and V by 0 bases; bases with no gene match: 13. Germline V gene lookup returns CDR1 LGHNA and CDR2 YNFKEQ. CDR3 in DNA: TGTGCCAGCAGCCAAGATGAGTTGGGACTAGCGGGGGGGCCTGGGGCCGGGGAGCTGTTTTTT. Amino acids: CASSQDELGLAGGPGAGELFF.

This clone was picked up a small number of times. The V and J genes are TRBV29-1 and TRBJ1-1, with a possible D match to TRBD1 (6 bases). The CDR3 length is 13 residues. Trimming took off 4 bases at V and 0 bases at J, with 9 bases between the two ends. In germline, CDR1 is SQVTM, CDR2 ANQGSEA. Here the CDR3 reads CSVVAGVNTEAFF. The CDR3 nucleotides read TGCAGCGTTGTAGCAGGGGTGAACACTGAAGCTTTCTTT.

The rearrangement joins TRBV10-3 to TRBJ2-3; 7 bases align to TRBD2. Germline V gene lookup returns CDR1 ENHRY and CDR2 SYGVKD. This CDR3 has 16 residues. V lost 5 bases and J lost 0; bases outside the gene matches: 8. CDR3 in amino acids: CAISSQLATSTDTQYF. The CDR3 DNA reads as TGTGCCATCAGTAGCCAACTAGCGACTAGCACAGATACGCAGTATTTT.

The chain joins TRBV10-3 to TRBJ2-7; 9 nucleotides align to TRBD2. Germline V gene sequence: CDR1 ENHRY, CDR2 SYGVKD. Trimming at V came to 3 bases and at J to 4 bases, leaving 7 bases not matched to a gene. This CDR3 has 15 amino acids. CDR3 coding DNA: TGTGCCATCAGTGATTCGGGACTAGCTTTATACGAGCAGTACTTC. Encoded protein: CAISDSGLALYEQYF.

Here the CDR3 DNA reads TGTGCCAGCAGTGAAGGAGGTACTAATGAAAAACTGTTTTTT. Its protein is CASSEGGTNEKLFF. The rearrangement uses TRBV6-1 and TRBJ1-4; no clear D. V lost 1 base to trimming and J lost 2 bases, with 5 bases between them. Germline CDR1 is MNHNS and CDR2 is SASEGT. This CDR3 region has 14 residues.

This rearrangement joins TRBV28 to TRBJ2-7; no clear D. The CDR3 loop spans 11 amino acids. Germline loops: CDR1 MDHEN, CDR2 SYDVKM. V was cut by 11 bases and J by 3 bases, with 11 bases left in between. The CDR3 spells CASRRSYEQYF. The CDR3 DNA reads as TGTGCCTCTCGTCGCAGCTACGAGCAGTACTTC.